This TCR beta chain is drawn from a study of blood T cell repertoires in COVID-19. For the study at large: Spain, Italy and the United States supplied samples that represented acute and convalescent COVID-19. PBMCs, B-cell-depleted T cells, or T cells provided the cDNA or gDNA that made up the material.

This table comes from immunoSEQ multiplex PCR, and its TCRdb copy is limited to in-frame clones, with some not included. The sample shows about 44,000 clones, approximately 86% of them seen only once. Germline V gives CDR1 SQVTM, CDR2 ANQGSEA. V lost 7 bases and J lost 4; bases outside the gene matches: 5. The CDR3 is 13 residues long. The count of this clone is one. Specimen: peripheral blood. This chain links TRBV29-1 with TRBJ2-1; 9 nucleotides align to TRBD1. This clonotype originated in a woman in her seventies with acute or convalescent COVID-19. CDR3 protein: CSAETGGYNEQFF. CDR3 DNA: TGCAGCGCAGAGACAGGGGGATACAATGAGCAGTTCTTC.